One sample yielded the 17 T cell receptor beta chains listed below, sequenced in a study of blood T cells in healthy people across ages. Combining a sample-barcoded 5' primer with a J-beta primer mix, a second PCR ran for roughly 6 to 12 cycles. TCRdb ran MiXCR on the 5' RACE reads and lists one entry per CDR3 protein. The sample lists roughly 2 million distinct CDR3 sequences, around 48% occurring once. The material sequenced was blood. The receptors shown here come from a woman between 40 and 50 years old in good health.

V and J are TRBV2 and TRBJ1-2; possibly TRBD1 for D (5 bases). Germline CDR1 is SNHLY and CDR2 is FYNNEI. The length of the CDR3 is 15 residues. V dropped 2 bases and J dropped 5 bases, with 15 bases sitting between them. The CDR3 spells CASSEPKIGGYGYTF. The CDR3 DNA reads TGTGCCAGCAGTGAACCAAAGATTGGGGGTTATGGCTACACCTTC.

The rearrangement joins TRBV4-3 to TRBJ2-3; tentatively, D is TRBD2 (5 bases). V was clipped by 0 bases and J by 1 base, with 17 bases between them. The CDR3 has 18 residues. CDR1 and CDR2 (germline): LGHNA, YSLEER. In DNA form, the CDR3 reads TGCGCCAGCAGCCAAGATGGAAGGCGGGTCTCGGGCACAGATACGCAGTATTTT. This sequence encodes CASSQDGRRVSGTDTQYF.

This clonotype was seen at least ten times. Here the CDR3 DNA reads TGCAGCGCCGCGACAGGCCCCACCTACGAGCAGTACTTC. It encodes CSAATGPTYEQYF. The chain employs TRBV29-1 and TRBJ2-7; perhaps TRBD1 as D (6 bases). CDR3 length equals 13 residues. Germline assignment: CDR1 SQVTM and CDR2 ANQGSEA. Trimming left V 7 bases short and J 2 bases short, with 15 bases between.

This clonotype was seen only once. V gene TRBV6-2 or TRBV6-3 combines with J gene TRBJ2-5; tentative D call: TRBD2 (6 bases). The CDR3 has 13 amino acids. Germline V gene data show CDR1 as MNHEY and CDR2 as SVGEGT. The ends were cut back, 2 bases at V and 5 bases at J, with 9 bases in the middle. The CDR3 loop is CASSYPGTETQYF. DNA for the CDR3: TGTGCCAGCAGTTACCCAGGGACTGAGACCCAGTACTTC.

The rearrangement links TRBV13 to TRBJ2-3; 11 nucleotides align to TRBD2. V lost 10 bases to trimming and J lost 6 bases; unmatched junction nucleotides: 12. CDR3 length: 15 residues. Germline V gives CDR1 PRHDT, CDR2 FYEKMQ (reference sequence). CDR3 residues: CATSVAGGPVDTQYF. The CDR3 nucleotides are TGTGCCACCTCGGTAGCGGGGGGGCCGGTTGATACGCAGTATTTT.

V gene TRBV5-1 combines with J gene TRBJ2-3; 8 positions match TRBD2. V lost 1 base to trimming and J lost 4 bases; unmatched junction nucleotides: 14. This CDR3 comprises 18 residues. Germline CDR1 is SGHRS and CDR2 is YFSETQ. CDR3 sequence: CASSLPGGALRVPDTQYF. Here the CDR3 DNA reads TGCGCCAGCAGCTTGCCCGGGGGGGCGCTGAGGGTCCCAGATACGCAGTATTTT.

CDR3 coding DNA: TGCAGTGCTAGAGATCGATACAGGGGACGAATGGCCAATGAGCAGTTCTTC. This encodes CSARDRYRGRMANEQFF. This chain connects TRBV20-1 to TRBJ2-1; 7 nucleotides match TRBD1. CDR3 length: 17 residues. The J segment lost 6 bases and the V segment lost 0 bases, leaving 14 bases of the junction unmatched. The germline V gene has CDR1 DFQATT and CDR2 SNEGSKA (reference sequence).

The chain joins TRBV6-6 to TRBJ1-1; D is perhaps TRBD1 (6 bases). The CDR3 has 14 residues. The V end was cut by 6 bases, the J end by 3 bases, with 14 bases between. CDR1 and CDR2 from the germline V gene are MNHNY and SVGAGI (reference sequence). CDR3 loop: CASRPTGLHTEAFF. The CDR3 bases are TGTGCCAGCAGGCCGACAGGACTACACACTGAAGCTTTCTTT.

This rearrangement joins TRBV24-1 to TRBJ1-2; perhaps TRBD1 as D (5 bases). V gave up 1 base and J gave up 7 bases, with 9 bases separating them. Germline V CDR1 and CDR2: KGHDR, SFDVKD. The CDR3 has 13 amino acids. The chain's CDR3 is CATSDFLGAGYTF. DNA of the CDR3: TGTGCCACCAGTGATTTTTTAGGGGCTGGCTACACCTTC.

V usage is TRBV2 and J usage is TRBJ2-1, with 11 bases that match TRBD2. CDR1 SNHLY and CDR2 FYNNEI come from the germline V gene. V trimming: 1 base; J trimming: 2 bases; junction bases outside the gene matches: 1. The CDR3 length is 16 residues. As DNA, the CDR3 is TGTGCCAGCAGTGAAGGGGGACTAGCGGCCTACAATGAGCAGTTCTTC. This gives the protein CASSEGGLAAYNEQFF.

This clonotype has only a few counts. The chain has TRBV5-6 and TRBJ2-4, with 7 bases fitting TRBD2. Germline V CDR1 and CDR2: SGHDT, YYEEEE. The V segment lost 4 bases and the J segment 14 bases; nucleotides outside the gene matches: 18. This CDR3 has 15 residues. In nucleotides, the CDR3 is TGTGCCAGCAGCAGCGGGGCAGAGTATTACTTCGGGGAGTACTTC. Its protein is CASSSGAEYYFGEYF.

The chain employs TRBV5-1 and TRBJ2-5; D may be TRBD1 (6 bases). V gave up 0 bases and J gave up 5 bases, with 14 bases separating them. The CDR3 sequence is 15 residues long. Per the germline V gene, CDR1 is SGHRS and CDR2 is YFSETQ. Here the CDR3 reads CASSLAPQGYETQYF. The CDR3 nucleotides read TGCGCCAGCAGCTTGGCCCCCCAGGGGTACGAGACCCAGTACTTC.

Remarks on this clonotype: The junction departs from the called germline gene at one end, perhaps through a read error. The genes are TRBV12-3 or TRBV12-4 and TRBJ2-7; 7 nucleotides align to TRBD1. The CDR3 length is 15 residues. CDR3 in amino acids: CASSLGQGTTYGQYF. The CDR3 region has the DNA TGTGCCAGCAGTTTAGGACAGGGAACAACCTACGGGCAGTACTTC.

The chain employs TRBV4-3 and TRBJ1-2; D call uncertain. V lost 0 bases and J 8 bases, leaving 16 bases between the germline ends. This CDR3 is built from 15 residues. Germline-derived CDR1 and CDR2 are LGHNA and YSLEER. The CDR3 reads CASSQDLGRSEGYTF. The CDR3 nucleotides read TGCGCCAGCAGCCAAGATCTTGGGAGGTCCGAAGGCTACACCTTC.

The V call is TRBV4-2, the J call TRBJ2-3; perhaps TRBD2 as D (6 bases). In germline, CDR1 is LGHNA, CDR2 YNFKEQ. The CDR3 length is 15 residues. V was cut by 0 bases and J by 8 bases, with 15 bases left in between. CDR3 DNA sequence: TGTGCCAGCAGCCAAGACCCAGCGGGTCAGGGTACGCAGTATTTT. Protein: CASSQDPAGQGTQYF.

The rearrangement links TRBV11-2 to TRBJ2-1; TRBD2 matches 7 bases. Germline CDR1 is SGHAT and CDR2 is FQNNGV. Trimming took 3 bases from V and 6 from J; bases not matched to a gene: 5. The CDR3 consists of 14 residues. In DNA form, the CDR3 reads TGTGCCAGCAGCTTCGAGACTAGCTCCAATGAGCAGTTCTTC. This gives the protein CASSFETSSNEQFF.

CDR3 sequence reads: CASSQGPGTGFVDQPQHF. CDR3 DNA sequence: TGTGCCAGCAGCCAAGGTCCCGGGACAGGGTTTGTCGATCAGCCCCAGCATTTT. The rearrangement uses TRBV3-1 and TRBJ1-5, with 9 bases aligning to TRBD1. Trimming removed 1 base from V and 5 bases from J; junction bases left unmatched: 12. Looked up from germline, CDR1 is LGHDT and CDR2 is YNNKEL (reference sequence). This CDR3 is 18 amino acids long.